One and the same sample provided the 8 T cell receptor beta chains below, sequenced in a study of neoadjuvant anti-PD-1 for oral cavity cancer. Assay used: immunoSEQ multiplex PCR; TCRdb lists only in-frame clones, some missing. The sample gives more than 50,000 clones, approximately 79% of which show up once; 2% to 3% is in the top ten. This specimen consisted of PBMCs, obtained before nivolumab (anti-PD-1) treatment. Receptor source: a person aged 35 to 85 with oral cavity squamous cell carcinoma.

There are many counts of this clone. The CDR3 region is CASSLGGTGLNTGELFF. CDR3 in DNA: TGTGCCAGCAGCTTGGGTGGGACAGGGTTGAACACCGGGGAGCTGTTTTTT. The J gene is TRBJ2-2, the V gene TRBV5-5, with 9 bases lining up with TRBD1. The CDR3 loop spans 17 amino acids. V lost 0 bases to trimming and J lost 1 base; unmatched junction nucleotides: 4. Germline CDR1 SGHKS, CDR2 YYEKEE (reference sequence).

The rearrangement links TRBV10-3 to TRBJ2-7; TRBD2 matches 16 bases. J lost 4 bases, V lost 4 bases, and 7 bases had no gene match. The germline CDR1 and CDR2 sequences are ENHRY and SYGVKD. CDR3 length: 17 residues. CDR3 bases: TGTGCCATCAGTGGGGGGACTAGCGGGAGGGCCGGATACGAGCAGTACTTC. It is translated as CAISGGTSGRAGYEQYF.

V usage is TRBV5-6 and J usage is TRBJ2-6, with TRBD2 identical over 7 bases. CDR1 is SGHDT and CDR2 is YYEEEE in the germline V gene. The CDR3 spans 18 residues. Trimming took 4 bases from V and 0 from J; bases not matched to a gene: 10. CDR3: CASSHLGGSSSGANVLTF. The DNA for the CDR3 is TGTGCCAGCAGCCACCTCGGGGGGTCTTCCTCTGGGGCCAACGTCCTGACTTTC.

This sequence joins TRBV5-1 and TRBJ1-2; no clear D gene. V lost 9 bases and J lost 4, with 13 bases in between. This CDR3 comprises 12 residues. Germline CDR1 reads SGHRS; CDR2 reads YFSETQ. The CDR3 region is CATGPVGYGYTF. The CDR3 DNA reads as TGCGCCACCGGGCCCGTGGGCTATGGCTACACCTTC.

Of note for this clone: The junction and the germline gene differ at one end; a read error may be behind it. This sample also contains other DNA sequences that code for the same CDR3. The rearrangement links TRBV7-8 to TRBJ2-7; 7 positions agree with TRBD1. CDR1 and CDR2 from the germline V gene are SGHVS and FQNEAQ. The CDR3 is 15 residues long. Written as DNA, the CDR3 is TGTGCCAGTAGCTTAGGAGCAGGGGGATTTTACGAGCAGTACTTC. Translating it yields CASSLGAGGFYEQYF. Together with reference TRBV7-8 and TRBJ2-7, the CDR3 gives the full variable domain: GAGVSQSPRYKVAKRGQDVALRCDPISGHVSLFWYQQALGQGPEFLTYFQNEAQLDKSGLPSDRFFAERPEGSVSTLKIQRTQQEDSAVYLCASSLGAGGFYEQYFGPGTRLTVT.

The chain carries TRBV7-9 and TRBJ2-7, with 14 positions matching TRBD2. CDR1 and CDR2 (germline): SEHNR, FQNEAQ (reference sequence). J was trimmed by 6 bases and V by 1 base; bases with no gene match: 11. This CDR3 has 18 residues. CDR3 loop: CASSLDGRGTSGRSEQYF. CDR3 bases: TGTGCCAGCAGCTTAGACGGAAGAGGGACTAGCGGGAGATCCGAGCAGTACTTC.

By its share, this clone is medium-sized. The rearrangement joins TRBV7-9 to TRBJ2-7; 8 bases fit TRBD2. Germline V lookup: CDR1 SEHNR, CDR2 FQNEAQ (reference sequence). The CDR3 loop spans 13 amino acids. V lost 4 bases to trimming and J lost 5 bases; unmatched junction nucleotides: 4. CDR3 residues: CASSSPGGHEQYF. The CDR3 DNA reads TGTGCCAGCAGCTCCCCGGGGGGGCACGAGCAGTACTTC.

The V call is TRBV20-1, the J call TRBJ2-3, with TRBD1 as a possible D gene (6 bases). The ends were cut back, 7 bases at V and 3 bases at J, with 8 bases in the middle. Germline V gene sequence: CDR1 DFQATT, CDR2 SNEGSKA (reference sequence). The CDR3 is 11 residues long. The DNA of the CDR3 is TGCAGTGGGGGGCCGACAGATACGCAGTATTTT. It codes for CSGGPTDTQYF.